The sequence of this T cell receptor (beta chain) was determined in a study of shared clonotypes between healthy human individuals. This clone was detected a few times. The antigen remains unidentified. Study results and limitations: What naive subsets generally showed was a larger estimated richness than memory subsets showed.

The table came from immunoSEQ multiplex PCR; TCRdb's copy has only in-frame clones and leaves some out. The sample consists of 700,000 or so clones, less than 80% of them appearing once. The V end lost 5 bases, the J end lost 9 bases, and 15 bases lay between the germline ends. This CDR3 contains 13 residues. CDR1 is SGHNT, CDR2 YYREEE, per germline (reference sequence). Sequencing used memory CD4+ T cells sorted from blood. Subset meaning: CD45RA-negative fraction. The clonotype was recovered from a woman aged 25 to 39 in good health. V usage is TRBV5-4 and J usage is TRBJ2-1; D is uncertain. CDR3 sequence (DNA): TGTGCCAGCAGTCCCGCCCTGACGGGTGAGCAGTTCTTC. It codes for CASSPALTGEQFF.